These 3 T cell receptor beta chains share one sample of origin, sequenced in a study of technical replicates of blood from several donors. This table comes from immunoSEQ multiplex PCR, and its TCRdb copy is limited to in-frame clones, with some not included. The data contain around 85,000 clones, 90% to 95% of them singletons. The sequencing sample was made of T cells isolated from PBMCs. The receptor source for this set is a human donor in good health.

About this clone itself: This sample includes further DNA sequences coding for the same CDR3. CDR3 protein: CASSIHSQETQYF. For the CDR3, the DNA is TGTGCCAGTAGTATACACAGCCAAGAGACCCAGTACTTC. The chain joins TRBV19 to TRBJ2-5; no firm D call. CDR3 size: 13 residues. V shed 2 bases and J shed 1 base, with 5 bases lying between them. Germline loops: CDR1 LNHDA, CDR2 SQIVND (reference sequence).

The rearrangement joins TRBV10-3 to TRBJ2-1, with 12 positions matching TRBD2. Germline V gene lookup returns CDR1 ENHRY and CDR2 SYGVKD. The V segment lost 6 bases and the J segment 0 bases; nucleotides outside the gene matches: 15. The CDR3 totals 20 residues. CDR3 DNA: TGTGCCATCAGGGGATTGACTAGCGGGAGCGCCTTAAGCTCCTACAATGAGCAGTTCTTC. Its protein is CAIRGLTSGSALSSYNEQFF.

The chain combines TRBV6-1 with TRBJ2-5; the D gene is possibly TRBD1 (5 bases). V was trimmed by 6 bases and J by 5 bases, leaving 13 bases between them. Looked up from germline, CDR1 is MNHNS and CDR2 is SASEGT. The CDR3 contains 13 residues. DNA for the CDR3: TGTGCCAGCAGCGTTCAGGGCGTCGAGACCCAGTACTTC. Translation gives CASSVQGVETQYF.